This record concerns one T cell receptor (beta chain) sequence. This clonotype was seen a handful of times. The clone's antigen remains unknown. Base qualities are missing; no much larger clone stands one base away. Reading the label with the study, this specimen's time point is: pre-sensitization, week 0. The sample's treatment or condition label, in plain terms: therapeutic diphenylcyclopropenone sensitization with weekly scalp DPC. Blood at each patch-test visit was drawn before the patch test was applied. Patients were considered eligible if aged 18 to 70, diagnosed with alopecia and deemed suitable for DPC therapy, and patients were excluded if pregnant. Total RNA was extracted from unfractionated whole blood that had been collected in Tempus Blood RNA tubes. The data were obtained in a study of human T cells and chemical hapten exposure (dated by TCRdb to about 2021). For context, the study as a whole: For sensitization, 2% DPC in acetone was applied to an approximately 2 cm by approximately 2 cm area of upper inner arm skin. In alopecia patients, the study followed how the peripheral blood TCR repertoire changed in vivo over primary and secondary sensitization to diphenylcyclopropenone (DPC), a hapten. Libraries were combined into a pool for sequencing, and differences in TCR yield between samples came mainly from small differences in library volumes within the pool. Most of the patients in the cohort were female, and the cohort covered alopecia areata with under or over 50% scalp involvement, alopecia totalis and alopecia universalis. Patients additionally received weekly therapeutic DPC doses to the scalp throughout the approximately 24-week study period. Blood samples were taken from patients before sensitization (week 0) and then at 2, 6 and about 24 weeks after DPC sensitization. For TCR sequencing, blood came from about 29 alopecia patients at anywhere from one to four time points (pre-sensitization, 2, 6 and 24 weeks). Patch testing was performed on the upper back with Finn chambers containing 0.01% DPC, and the patch tests were scored after 6 days according to International Contact Dermatitis Research Group standards. Summary of the overall study and its limitations: The number of PT1 expanded TCRs positively correlated with patch test score, significant at thresholds 8, 16 and 32 but not 4. All patients had alopecia, a presumed autoimmune disease, so their immune response might differ from that of healthy individuals. Significantly more large CDR3 similarity clusters were formed by expanded TCRs than by pre-sensitization or healthy control sets, consistent with antigen-driven responses. The number of TCRs above 1 in 1000 frequency did not change with DPC sensitization; there was no evidence of global repertoire structure alterations. Repeated subsampling changed both the strength of the expansion versus patch-test correlation and the threshold at which the correlation became significant.

Germline trimming amounts to 3 bases on V and 2 bases on J, with 6 as the count of junction bases outside the gene matches. The CDR3 starts with the cysteine, ends with the phenylalanine, and has 16 residues. Left in the record is the CDR3 DNA by itself, 48 bases read in frame from the first base. Libraries were built with RACE. The run used a NextSeq 500. During library preparation, unique molecular identifiers were attached to individual cDNA molecules so that TCRs could be counted in a quantitative, reproducible way. Both TCR alpha and TCR beta chains were sequenced from each blood RNA sample. The source study handled its data this way. The median number of TCRs per sample was 85,000 to 100,000, ranging from roughly 20,000 to 690,600. V, J and CDR3 annotation of the TCR reads was carried out using the Decombinator software suite. For the PS versus PT1 abundance plots, all samples were subsampled to the same number of TCRs (28,000). TCRs were defined as expanded if absent before sensitization and observed at least eight times at the 2-week time point. TCRdb reprocessing: public reads trimmed at Q25 with fastp, clones called with MiXCR, in-frame beta chains kept. Merged by CDR3 protein, the rows form single entries marked with the most common genes and DNA. These V and J calls originate from TCRdb's pipeline instead of the authors' own analysis. This sample has some 90,000 distinct CDR3 sequences in its table, and around 7.9% of those were observed once. The ten largest clones add up to 2.5% to 3% of the sample.

The chain was built from TRBV12-3 or TRBV12-4 and TRBJ2-3, and TRBD1 matches 9 of the central bases. The sequences come from whole blood, collected in connection with sensitization to the hapten diphenylcyclopropenone (DPC). This TCR derives from a man aged 35 to 55 with alopecia areata. Some clones in this sample may be carry-over from other donors' samples. The DNA is as follows: TGTGCCAGCAGTTTTTCGAGGACAGGGGTCACAGATACGCAGTATTTT. Translation gives CASSFSRTGVTDTQYF.